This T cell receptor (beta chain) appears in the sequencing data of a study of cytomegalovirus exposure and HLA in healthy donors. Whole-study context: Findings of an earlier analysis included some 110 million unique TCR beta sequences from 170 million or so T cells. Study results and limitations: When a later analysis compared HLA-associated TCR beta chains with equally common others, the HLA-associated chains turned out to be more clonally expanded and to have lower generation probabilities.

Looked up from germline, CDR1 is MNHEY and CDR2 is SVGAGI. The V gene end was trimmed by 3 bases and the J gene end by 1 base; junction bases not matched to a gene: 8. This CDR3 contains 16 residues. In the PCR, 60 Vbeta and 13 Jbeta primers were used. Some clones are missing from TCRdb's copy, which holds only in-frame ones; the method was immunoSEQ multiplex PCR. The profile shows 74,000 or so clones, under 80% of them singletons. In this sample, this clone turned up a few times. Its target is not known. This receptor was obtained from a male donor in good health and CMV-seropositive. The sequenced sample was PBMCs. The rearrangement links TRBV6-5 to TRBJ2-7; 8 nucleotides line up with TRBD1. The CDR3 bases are TGTGCCAGCAGTTATCTCCGACAGGGGACTTCCTACGAGCAGTACTTC. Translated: CASSYLRQGTSYEQYF.